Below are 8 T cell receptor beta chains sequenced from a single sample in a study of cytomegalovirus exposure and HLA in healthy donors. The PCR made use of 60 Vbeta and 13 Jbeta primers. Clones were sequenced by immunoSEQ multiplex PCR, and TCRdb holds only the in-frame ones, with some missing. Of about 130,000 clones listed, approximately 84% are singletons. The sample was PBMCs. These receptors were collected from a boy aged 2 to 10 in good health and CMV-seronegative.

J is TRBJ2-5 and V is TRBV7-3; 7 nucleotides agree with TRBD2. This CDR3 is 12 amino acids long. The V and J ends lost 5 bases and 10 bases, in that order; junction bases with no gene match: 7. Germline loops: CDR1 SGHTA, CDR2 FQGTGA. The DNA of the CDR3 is TGTGCCAGCAGCGCCATCGGGGGGAGCCAGTACTTC. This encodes CASSAIGGSQYF.

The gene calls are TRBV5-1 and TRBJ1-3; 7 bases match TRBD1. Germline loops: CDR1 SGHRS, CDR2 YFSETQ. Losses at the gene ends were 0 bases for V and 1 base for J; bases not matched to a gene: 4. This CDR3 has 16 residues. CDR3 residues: CASSLVAGGSGNTIYF. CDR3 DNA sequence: TGCGCCAGCAGCTTGGTAGCAGGGGGTTCTGGAAACACCATATATTTT.

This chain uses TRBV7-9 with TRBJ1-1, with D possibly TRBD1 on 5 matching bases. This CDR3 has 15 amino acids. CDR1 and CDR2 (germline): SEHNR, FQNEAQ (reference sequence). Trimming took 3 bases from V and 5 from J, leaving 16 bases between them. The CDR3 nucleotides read TGTGCCAGCAGCTTTGGTGGCCAGGGCGGAACTGAAGCTTTCTTT. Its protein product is CASSFGGQGGTEAFF.

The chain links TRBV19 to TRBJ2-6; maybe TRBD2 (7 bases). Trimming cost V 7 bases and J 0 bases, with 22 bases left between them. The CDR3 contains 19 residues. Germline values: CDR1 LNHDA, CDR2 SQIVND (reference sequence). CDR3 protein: CASKGVGGGFISGANVLTF. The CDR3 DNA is TGTGCCAGTAAAGGGGTAGGGGGAGGGTTCATCTCTGGGGCCAACGTCCTGACTTTC.

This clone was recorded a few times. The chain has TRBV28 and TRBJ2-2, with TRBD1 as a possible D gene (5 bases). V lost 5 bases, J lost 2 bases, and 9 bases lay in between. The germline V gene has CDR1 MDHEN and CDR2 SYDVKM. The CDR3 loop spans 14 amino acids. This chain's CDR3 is CASSAQGNTGELFF. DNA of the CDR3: TGTGCCAGCAGTGCCCAGGGAAACACCGGGGAGCTGTTTTTT.

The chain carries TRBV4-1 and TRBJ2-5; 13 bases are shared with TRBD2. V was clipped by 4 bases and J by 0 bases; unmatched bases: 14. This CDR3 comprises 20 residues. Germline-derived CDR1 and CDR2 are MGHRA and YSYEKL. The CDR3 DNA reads TGCGCCAGCAGCCCTCACGGACTAGCGGGAGAGCAATCCTACCAAGAGACCCAGTACTTC. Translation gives CASSPHGLAGEQSYQETQYF.

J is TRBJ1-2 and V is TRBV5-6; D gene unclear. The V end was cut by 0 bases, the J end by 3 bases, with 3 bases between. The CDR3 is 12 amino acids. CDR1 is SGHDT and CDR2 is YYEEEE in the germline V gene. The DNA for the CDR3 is TGTGCCAGCAGCTTGGGAGACTATGGCTACACCTTC. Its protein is CASSLGDYGYTF.

This CDR3 is CATELADPTDTQYF. The DNA for the CDR3 is TGTGCCACCGAACTAGCGGATCCTACAGATACGCAGTATTTT. V is TRBV6-1 and J is TRBJ2-3; TRBD2 matches 8 bases. The CDR3 loop spans 14 amino acids. CDR1 is MNHNS and CDR2 is SASEGT in the germline V gene. Germline trimming cut 10 bases from V and 3 bases from J; bases unmatched to any gene: 9.